What follows are 19 T cell receptor beta chains derived from one specimen sequenced in a study of blood T cells in healthy people across ages. The authors ran a second PCR of 7 to 11 cycles using a sample-barcoded 5' primer and a J-beta primer mix. TCRdb ran MiXCR on the 5' RACE reads and lists one entry per CDR3 protein. The sample carries 950,000 to 1,200,000 distinct CDR3 sequences, around two fifths recorded once. Sequencing was carried out using blood. The receptors derive from a man between 18 and 29 years old in good health.

This rearrangement joins TRBV2 to TRBJ2-1, with unresolved D. CDR3 length equals 11 residues. Germline assignment: CDR1 SNHLY and CDR2 FYNNEI. Deletions cut 6 bases from V and 10 bases from J, with 10 bases between. CDR3 in amino acids: CASRVDSEQFF. CDR3 DNA sequence: TGTGCCAGCAGGGTCGACTCCGAGCAGTTCTTC. Full variable domain (missing parts from reference TRBV2 and TRBJ2-1): EPEVTQTPSHQVTQMGQEVILRCVPISNHLYFYWYRQILGQKVEFLVSFYNNEISEKSEIFDDQFSVERPDGSNFTLKIRSTKLEDSAMYFCASRVDSEQFFGPGTRLTVL.

This clonotype came up a few times. The genes are TRBV20-1 and TRBJ2-7; D is possibly TRBD1 (5 bases). CDR1 is DFQATT and CDR2 is SNEGSKA in the germline V gene (reference sequence). V was pared by 6 bases and J by 0 bases, with 15 bases between. The CDR3 contains 14 residues. The CDR3 loop is CSALRVSSSYEQYF. Written as DNA, the CDR3 is TGCAGTGCCCTCAGGGTGTCCTCCTCCTACGAGCAGTACTTC.

Note on this clonotype: A much larger clonotype is one base distant, so this may be a read error. J is TRBJ2-3 and V is TRBV11-1; D not certain. Germline V gives CDR1 SGHAT, CDR2 FQDESV (reference sequence). Trimming pared 5 bases from V and 6 bases from J, leaving 15 bases between. CDR3 length: 14 amino acids. The CDR3 loop is CASSVDGSLDTQYF. The CDR3, as DNA: TGTGCCAGCAGCGTAGATGGGTCCTTGGATACGCAGTATTTT.

V and J are TRBV12-3 or TRBV12-4 and TRBJ1-2, with D uncertain. V lost 0 bases to trimming and J lost 8 bases, with 13 bases between them. This CDR3 contains 14 residues. The CDR3 nucleotides are TGTGCCAGCAGTTTAGCGGGCAGCCCTTGGGGCTACACCTTC. Translation: CASSLAGSPWGYTF.

The V call is TRBV7-2, the J call TRBJ2-2; no definite D call. CDR3 length equals 15 residues. Trimming removed 3 bases at V and 4 bases at J, with 12 bases between. CDR1 SGHTA and CDR2 FQGNSA come from the germline V gene. CDR3 nucleotide sequence: TGTGCCAGCAGCTTCGCCCTAGGTAGCACCGGGGAGCTGTTTTTT. This translates into CASSFALGSTGELFF.

A few counts support this clonotype. V and J are TRBV15 and TRBJ2-7; D is uncertain. Germline V gene data show CDR1 as LNHNV and CDR2 as YYDKDF (reference sequence). The germline V and J ends were trimmed by 0 bases and 2 bases, with 11 bases remaining between them. This CDR3 has 15 amino acids. Here the CDR3 DNA reads TGTGCCACCAGCAGAGATCGGCGGCACCCCTACGAGCAGTACTTC. It is translated as CATSRDRRHPYEQYF.

This clonotype was counted between two and nine times. CDR3 DNA: TGTGCCAGCAGCGGGACAGGGGGTCGGGGCTATGGCTACACCTTC. It translates to CASSGTGGRGYGYTF. The genes are TRBV25-1 and TRBJ1-2; 11 positions match TRBD1. Germline CDR1 and CDR2: MGHDK and SYGVNS. This CDR3 contains 15 residues. V gave up 6 bases and J gave up 4 bases; unmatched junction bases: 7.

The J gene is TRBJ2-1, the V gene TRBV9, with a possible D match to TRBD2 (7 bases). V lost 0 bases and J 4 bases, leaving 14 bases between the germline ends. Germline lookup yields CDR1 SGDLS and CDR2 YYNGEE. This CDR3 is 16 amino acids long. The CDR3 coding sequence is TGTGCCAGCAGCGTAGAGGTGGGGGGGCATTACAATGAGCAGTTCTTC. It specifies CASSVEVGGHYNEQFF.

This clonotype was picked up a small number of times. The V call is TRBV10-3, the J call TRBJ1-5; D is unresolved. Looked up from germline, CDR1 is ENHRY and CDR2 is SYGVKD. This CDR3 contains 14 residues. Trimming stripped 5 bases from V and 4 bases from J, with 12 bases between. As DNA, the CDR3 is TGTGCCATCAGTCGGCAGGCCGGTAATCAGCCCCAGCATTTT. Encoded protein: CAISRQAGNQPQHF.

This chain connects TRBV2 to TRBJ1-5; TRBD1 matches 7 bases. This CDR3 is built from 15 residues. Per germline, CDR1 SNHLY and CDR2 FYNNEI. V was clipped by 6 bases and J by 6 bases; unmatched bases: 11. The CDR3 is CASRAQGGGSQPQHF. CDR3 DNA sequence: TGTGCCAGCAGGGCACAGGGAGGGGGCAGTCAGCCCCAGCATTTT.

This sequence joins TRBV18 and TRBJ1-3; no clear D. Trimming left V 0 bases short and J 8 bases short, with 11 bases between. The CDR3 has 14 amino acids. CDR1 KGHSH and CDR2 LQKENI come from the germline V gene. CDR3: CASSPPARQDTIYF. DNA of the CDR3: TGTGCCAGCTCACCACCCGCTAGACAAGACACCATATATTTT.

This clonotype was observed a handful of times. This chain joins TRBV4-3 and TRBJ1-6; D not resolved. The germline gives CDR1 LGHNA, CDR2 YSLEER. The V end was cut by 0 bases, the J end by 9 bases, with 12 bases between. The length of the CDR3 is 15 residues. The CDR3 spells CASSQDPGSTSPLHF. The CDR3 DNA is TGCGCCAGCAGCCAAGATCCCGGGAGCACTTCACCCCTCCACTTT.

This clonotype has more than one count but fewer than ten. This chain joins TRBV12-3 or TRBV12-4 and TRBJ2-6; D tentatively fits TRBD1 or TRBD2 (5 bases each). The CDR3 spans 16 residues. The germline V and J ends were trimmed by 7 bases and 0 bases, with 13 bases remaining between them. This chain's CDR3 is CASTPGRASGANVLTF. The DNA for the CDR3 is TGTGCCAGCACTCCGGGACGGGCCTCTGGGGCCAACGTCCTGACTTTC.

The V gene is TRBV12-3 or TRBV12-4, the J gene TRBJ2-5; possible D gene TRBD2, 7 bases. This CDR3 has 14 amino acids. The V end was cut by 3 bases, the J end by 4 bases, with 12 bases between. The CDR3 here is CASSFLRGPETQYF. DNA for the CDR3: TGTGCCAGCAGTTTTTTGCGGGGGCCAGAGACCCAGTACTTC.

This clonotype was observed once. J is TRBJ1-2 and V is TRBV20-1; D is ambiguous. The CDR3 length is 13 residues. The V end was cut by 5 bases, the J end by 2 bases, with 12 bases between. From germline, CDR1 is DFQATT and CDR2 SNEGSKA (reference sequence). CDR3 sequence reads: CSAPIRGNYGYTF. For the CDR3, the DNA is TGCAGTGCTCCTATACGGGGAAACTATGGCTACACCTTC.

The rearrangement links TRBV30 to TRBJ2-1; weak D call: TRBD2 (7 bases). Trimming removed 3 bases at V and 7 bases at J, with 16 bases between. This CDR3 comprises 14 residues. The germline V gene encodes CDR1 GTSNPN and CDR2 SVGIG (reference sequence). The CDR3 sequence: CAWRWGGRGNEQFF. DNA of the CDR3: TGTGCCTGGAGATGGGGGGGGCGGGGTAATGAGCAGTTCTTC.

About this clonotype itself: An end of the junction does not agree with germline; a read error may underlie this. This rearrangement joins TRBV3-1 to TRBJ2-1; the D gene is possibly TRBD1 (6 bases). Germline V gives CDR1 LGHDT, CDR2 YNNKEL (reference sequence). The CDR3 spans 16 residues. The CDR3 loop reads CASSRPTGQNSNGQFF. CDR3 bases: TGTGCCAGCAGCCGCCCTACAGGGCAGAATTCCAATGGGCAGTTCTTC.

The chain links TRBV7-2 to TRBJ1-4, with a weak D call TRBD1 (6 bases). The V end was cut by 3 bases, the J end by 11 bases, with 7 bases between. The germline V gene encodes CDR1 SGHTA and CDR2 FQGNSA. The CDR3 runs 11 residues. CDR3 sequence: CASSFGQKLFF. In DNA, the CDR3 is TGTGCCAGCAGCTTTGGACAGAAACTGTTTTTT. The variable domain in full, completed from reference TRBV7-2 and TRBJ1-4, reads GAGVSQSPSNKVTEKGKDVELRCDPISGHTALYWYRQSLGQGLEFLIYFQGNSAPDKSGLPSDRFSAERTGGSVSTLTIQRTQQEDSAVYLCASSFGQKLFFGSGTQLSVL.

The sample holds a few counts of this clonotype. The gene calls are TRBV12-3 or TRBV12-4 and TRBJ1-5, with 7 bases identical to TRBD1. Trimming took 5 bases from V and 4 from J; bases not matched to a gene: 11. The CDR3 covers 16 residues. The CDR3 reads CASSPGPGQTNQPQHF. Here the CDR3 DNA reads TGTGCCAGCAGTCCTGGGCCGGGACAGACTAATCAGCCCCAGCATTTT.